These 20 T cell receptor beta chains were sequenced from one sample in a study of T cell repertoires in cytomegalovirus infection. TCRdb re-called the reads with MiXCR, one entry per CDR3 protein. Of 630,000 or so distinct CDR3 sequences detected, roughly 24% appear once; the ten largest clones hold roughly 8%. What was sequenced was CD8+ T cells from PBMCs. Source of these receptors: a human donor in good health (CMV status not recorded). Some clones in this sample may be carry-over from other donors' samples.

This clonotype was counted many times. Here the CDR3 reads CAITAWADSTDTQYF. CDR3 nucleotide sequence: TGTGCCATCACTGCTTGGGCGGATAGCACAGATACGCAGTATTTT. This chain joins TRBV10-3 and TRBJ2-3; D call uncertain. The CDR3 has 15 residues. V was shortened by 7 bases and J by 0 bases, with 14 bases between the two germline ends. CDR1 and CDR2 from the germline V gene are ENHRY and SYGVKD.

This clonotype was seen a few times. The V and J genes are TRBV5-5 and TRBJ1-1; D might be TRBD1 (6 bases). There are 16 residues in the CDR3. V was pared by 4 bases and J by 0 bases, with 16 bases between. Germline V gene sequence: CDR1 SGHKS, CDR2 YYEKEE (reference sequence). Here the CDR3 DNA reads TGTGCCAGCAGCGTGATTCCAGGGGACATGAACACTGAAGCTTTCTTT. As protein: CASSVIPGDMNTEAFF.

This clonotype was observed once. The chain is built from TRBV12-3 or TRBV12-4 and TRBJ1-2; D is undetermined. This CDR3 region has 13 residues. Trimming removed 2 bases at V and 5 bases at J, with 9 bases between. CDR3 protein: CASSLSSSYGYTF. In nucleotides, the CDR3 is TGTGCCAGCAGTTTAAGCAGCTCATATGGCTACACCTTC.

This chain connects TRBV20-1 to TRBJ2-1, with 11 bases fitting TRBD2. The CDR3 has 15 residues. With V trimmed by 5 bases and J by 8 bases, 11 bases remained unmatched. CDR1 is DFQATT and CDR2 is SNEGSKA in the germline V gene (reference sequence). CDR3 nucleotides: TGCAGTGCTCCCCATACTAGCGGGGGTTCGGATGAGCAGTTCTTC. Translated, it gives CSAPHTSGGSDEQFF.

In its sample, this clonotype was seen many times. The chain links TRBV2 to TRBJ2-2, with 8 bases that match TRBD1. The J segment lost 0 bases and the V segment lost 8 bases, leaving 14 bases of the junction unmatched. This CDR3 is built from 18 residues. The V gene's germline CDR1 is SNHLY and CDR2 FYNNEI. The CDR3, as DNA: TGTGCCAGCGGGTTCCCCGGGACAGGACTTCCGAACACCGGGGAGCTGTTTTTT. Translated, it gives CASGFPGTGLPNTGELFF.

A few counts support this clonotype. The gene calls are TRBV7-6 and TRBJ1-2, with 7 bases identical to TRBD1. Germline-derived CDR1 and CDR2 are SGHVS and FNYEAQ. The junction had 14 bases not matched to a gene; V was cut back by 5 bases and J by 2 bases. CDR3 length equals 17 residues. The CDR3 DNA reads as TGTGCCAGCAGCCCAACGGGTGGACAGGCTTTGAACTATGGCTACACCTTC. As protein: CASSPTGGQALNYGYTF.

The rearrangement joins TRBV19 to TRBJ2-2; D call uncertain. The CDR3 consists of 11 residues. Trimming pared 2 bases from V and 14 bases from J, leaving 9 bases between. CDR1 is LNHDA, CDR2 SQIVND, per germline (reference sequence). This chain's CDR3 is CASSIKGYLFF. CDR3 sequence (DNA): TGTGCCAGTAGTATAAAGGGATATCTGTTTTTT.

This clonotype has at least ten counts. V is TRBV14 and J is TRBJ1-6; D remains unclear. CDR1 is SGHDN and CDR2 is FVKESK in the germline V gene. V lost 4 bases and J lost 5, with 9 bases in between. The CDR3 spans 14 residues. As DNA, the CDR3 is TGTGCCAGCAGCCGTCGGGGAGATAATTCACCCCTCCACTTT. Translation gives CASSRRGDNSPLHF. Based on the CDR3 plus reference TRBV14 and TRBJ1-6, the full variable domain is EAGVTQFPSHSVIEKGQTVTLRCDPISGHDNLYWYRRVMGKEIKFLLHFVKESKQDESGMPNNRFLAERTGGTYSTLKVQPAELEDSGVYFCASSRRGDNSPLHFGNGTRLTVT.

A few counts support this clonotype. The chain joins TRBV9 to TRBJ1-4; 8 bases fit TRBD1. CDR1 and CDR2 (germline): SGDLS, YYNGEE. The trim removed 0 bases at V and 8 bases at J, leaving 6 bases unmatched. CDR3 size: 15 residues. The chain's CDR3 is CASSVDGQGDEKLFF. As DNA, the CDR3 is TGTGCCAGCAGCGTAGATGGACAGGGAGACGAAAAACTGTTTTTT.

This clonotype has a handful of counts. The chain employs TRBV3-1 and TRBJ1-1; no reliable D call. V was clipped by 2 bases and J by 5 bases, with 12 bases between them. The CDR3 sequence is 14 residues long. CDR1 LGHDT and CDR2 YNNKEL come from the germline V gene (reference sequence). This CDR3 reads CASSQTARETEAFF. The CDR3 DNA follows: TGTGCCAGCAGCCAAACTGCCCGGGAGACTGAAGCTTTCTTT.

V usage is TRBV23-1 and J usage is TRBJ2-5, with 9 bases matching TRBD1. TRBV23-1 is classed as an ORF, of uncertain function. V dropped 7 bases and J dropped 5; count of bases not matched to a gene: 11. The CDR3 length is 15 residues. This CDR3 reads CASITDRGSVETQYF. In nucleotides, the CDR3 is TGCGCCAGCATTACAGACAGGGGGTCGGTGGAGACCCAGTACTTC.

This clonotype was counted at least ten times. The genes are TRBV7-9 and TRBJ1-2; 10 positions agree with TRBD1. J gave up 6 bases and V 6 bases, and 7 bases lay outside the gene matches. This CDR3 comprises 14 residues. In germline, CDR1 is SEHNR, CDR2 FQNEAQ (reference sequence). The CDR3 reads CASRPPDRGDGYTF. The CDR3 DNA sequence: TGTGCCAGCAGACCTCCGGACAGGGGGGATGGCTACACCTTC.

The rearrangement uses TRBV10-2 and TRBJ1-1; D ambiguous. V shed 7 bases and J shed 3 bases, with 18 bases lying between them. CDR1 and CDR2 from the germline V gene are WSHSY and SAAADI. The CDR3 consists of 15 residues. CDR3 nucleotide sequence: TGCGCCAGCACCCCGACCAGGACCGGGGACACTGAAGCTTTCTTT. Its translation is CASTPTRTGDTEAFF.

This clonotype was seen many times. The chain is built from TRBV6-2 or TRBV6-3 and TRBJ2-3; no reliable D call. The germline V gene has CDR1 MNHEY and CDR2 SVGEGT. V lost 10 bases and J lost 5, with 7 bases in between. The CDR3 covers 10 residues. CDR3 in DNA: TGTGCCACCCTGGGAGATACGCAGTATTTT. Translated, it gives CATLGDTQYF.

The rearrangement uses TRBV10-2 and TRBJ2-2; D perhaps matches TRBD1 (6 bases). Deletions cut 10 bases from V and 6 bases from J, with 12 bases between. The CDR3 loop spans 12 amino acids. Germline loops: CDR1 WSHSY, CDR2 SAAADI. The CDR3 reads CAIAGTSGELFF. The CDR3 nucleotides read TGCGCCATCGCCGGGACATCCGGGGAGCTGTTTTTT.

Regarding this clonotype: Mismatch with germline at one junction end may stem from a read error. This chain links TRBV6-5 with TRBJ2-1; 9 bases are a match to TRBD1. The CDR3 runs 16 residues. Germline V gene data show CDR1 as MNHEY and CDR2 as SVGAGI. CDR3 in DNA: TGTGCCAGCAGTGACTCGGGACAGGGCTCCTACAATGAGCAGTTCTTC. It specifies CASSDSGQGSYNEQFF.

The gene calls are TRBV6-2 or TRBV6-3 and TRBJ2-4; TRBD1 aligns across 7 bases. Per the germline V gene, CDR1 is MNHEY and CDR2 is SVGEGT. There are 14 residues in the CDR3. J was trimmed by 8 bases and V by 4 bases; bases with no gene match: 8. The CDR3 DNA follows: TGTGCCAGCAGTTTCGACAGGGTCACGGACATTCAGTACTTC. It is translated as CASSFDRVTDIQYF.

This chain connects TRBV5-5 to TRBJ2-5; D might be TRBD2 (6 bases). The germline V gene has CDR1 SGHKS and CDR2 YYEKEE (reference sequence). Trimming removed 4 bases at V and 4 bases at J, with 14 bases between. The CDR3 contains 14 residues. The CDR3 region is CASSPNAGGETQYF. The CDR3 DNA follows: TGTGCCAGCAGCCCAAACGCCGGGGGAGAGACCCAGTACTTC.

The gene calls are TRBV6-2 or TRBV6-3 and TRBJ2-1; weak D call: TRBD2 (8 bases). V gave up 8 bases and J gave up 9 bases, with 23 bases separating them. The CDR3 length is 15 residues. Germline V gives CDR1 MNHEY, CDR2 SVGEGT. CDR3 sequence reads: CASSPGGARDSEQFF. DNA for the CDR3: TGTGCCAGCTCCCCCGGGGGGGCCCGGGACAGTGAGCAGTTCTTC.

This rearrangement joins TRBV6-5 to TRBJ2-2, with D possibly matching TRBD1 (5 bases). V lost 4 bases and J lost 7, with 13 bases in between. CDR3 size: 14 residues. CDR1 is MNHEY and CDR2 is SVGAGI in the germline V gene. The CDR3 sequence: CASSFLRVGGELFF. CDR3 sequence (DNA): TGTGCCAGCAGTTTCCTCAGGGTGGGCGGGGAGCTGTTTTTT.